Here is one TCR beta chain with its context. The Seattle patients joined while their infection was active and were tracked longitudinally afterward. The CDR3 covers 15 residues. Looked up from germline, CDR1 is LGHDT and CDR2 is YNNKEL (reference sequence). Trimming pared 0 bases from V and 4 bases from J, leaving 12 bases between. The source of the sample is a study of blood T cell repertoires in COVID-19. Background on the study: Whether acute or convalescent, the COVID-19 samples came from the United States, Italy and Spain. Sources were T cells, B-cell-depleted T cells, or PBMCs; the material itself was cDNA or gDNA.

In the authors' workflow: Estimated nucleated cell counts came from reference gene primer amplification. Some clones are missing from TCRdb's copy, which holds only in-frame ones; the method was immunoSEQ multiplex PCR. That table supplies the V and J calls and clone size; D and trimming were determined from the DNA. The table has roughly 230,000 clones, 85% to 90% seen once. This sequence joins TRBV3-1 (or the pseudogene TRBV3-2) and TRBJ1-1; D ambiguous. This TCR was sampled from a woman aged 55-75 years with COVID-19, enrolled during active disease. Sequenced material: peripheral blood. CDR3 bases: TGTGCCAGCAGCCAAGAGAGAGTAATTGGCACTGAAGCTTTCTTT. Protein product: CASSQERVIGTEAFF.